The 28 T cell receptor beta chains in this list originate from one sample, sequenced in a study of blood T cell repertoires in COVID-19. Some clones are missing from TCRdb's copy, which holds only in-frame ones; the method was immunoSEQ multiplex PCR. The sample lists hundreds of thousands of clones, about 88% seen once, with 0.9% to 1% in the top ten. The sequencing sample was made of peripheral blood. The receptors were sampled from a woman aged 40-49 years who had recovered from COVID-19.

The V gene is TRBV19, the J gene TRBJ1-4; 8 bases are a match to TRBD1. V gave up 5 bases and J gave up 8 bases; unmatched junction bases: 10. CDR3 size: 15 residues. The germline gives CDR1 LNHDA, CDR2 SQIVND (reference sequence). In DNA form, the CDR3 reads TGTGCCAGTAGTCCATTACAGGGGGATGGAGAAAAACTGTTTTTT. Translation: CASSPLQGDGEKLFF.

This clone was counted between two and nine times. The rearrangement uses TRBV5-1 and TRBJ2-2; 10 positions agree with TRBD2. Per the germline V gene, CDR1 is SGHRS and CDR2 is YFSETQ. This CDR3 contains 17 residues. Trimming cost V 4 bases and J 5 bases; bases outside gene matches: 11. The CDR3 sequence is CASSPYSGRSGTGELFF. The CDR3 DNA is TGCGCCAGCAGCCCCTATAGCGGGAGGAGCGGGACCGGGGAGCTGTTTTTT.

The J gene is TRBJ2-3, the V gene TRBV28; 8 nucleotides match TRBD1. The ends lost 5 bases at V and 1 base at J; junction bases unmatched: 8. The CDR3 totals 16 residues. Germline CDR1 reads MDHEN; CDR2 reads SYDVKM. CDR3 region: CASSRQTGGRTDTQYF. CDR3 sequence (DNA): TGTGCCAGCAGTCGACAAACAGGGGGGCGCACAGATACGCAGTATTTT.

The CDR3 protein is CASSQGAVNQPQHF. The CDR3 DNA is TGCGCCAGCAGCCAAGGGGCAGTTAATCAGCCCCAGCATTTT. The chain joins TRBV4-3 to TRBJ1-5, with no clear D. Germline CDR1 LGHNA, CDR2 YSLEER. Trimming left V 1 base short and J 4 bases short, with 8 bases between. The CDR3 has 14 amino acids.

This chain connects TRBV6-4 to TRBJ2-2; possible D gene TRBD1, 6 bases. Per germline, CDR1 MRHNA and CDR2 SNTAGT. Between the trimmed V and J ends, which lost 6 bases and 3 bases, there was a span of 8 bases. This CDR3 is 13 amino acids long. The CDR3 bases are TGTGCCAGCAGGGGACAAGACACCGGGGAGCTGTTTTTT. Its translation is CASRGQDTGELFF.

V usage is TRBV27 and J usage is TRBJ1-6, with D possibly matching TRBD1 (5 bases). Per germline, CDR1 MNHEY and CDR2 SMNVEV (reference sequence). The ends were cut back, 0 bases at V and 8 bases at J, with 11 bases in the middle. There are 15 residues in the CDR3. DNA for the CDR3: TGTGCCAGCAGTTTATCTTTCAGGGAGGATTCACCCCTCCACTTT. Residues: CASSLSFREDSPLHF.

The chain couples TRBV19 to TRBJ2-1; possibly TRBD2 for D (7 bases). V lost 8 bases and J 2 bases, leaving 16 bases between the germline ends. This CDR3 region has 15 residues. CDR1 and CDR2 from the germline V gene are LNHDA and SQIVND (reference sequence). The CDR3 DNA is TGTGCCAGTGCCACTTGGGGGGGGCCCTACAATGAGCAGTTCTTC. It translates to CASATWGGPYNEQFF.

The V call is TRBV21-1, the J call TRBJ2-7; the D call of TRBD1 is as the table states it, not checked on the DNA. TRBV21-1 is labeled a pseudogene. The CDR3 spans 15 residues. Written as DNA, the CDR3 is TGTGCCAGCAGCAAAGAGGGACAGGGGTCCTACGAGCAGTACTTC. Protein sequence: CASSKEGQGSYEQYF.

V is TRBV19 and J is TRBJ2-5; no firm D call. Germline V gene lookup returns CDR1 LNHDA and CDR2 SQIVND (reference sequence). The V end was cut by 1 base, the J end by 5 bases, with 14 bases between. This CDR3 contains 15 residues. Here the CDR3 reads CASSIGFAQRETQYF. The CDR3 DNA is TGTGCCAGTAGTATAGGTTTCGCCCAGAGGGAGACCCAGTACTTC.

The chain carries TRBV7-2 and TRBJ1-1; D is unresolved. CDR1 is SGHTA, CDR2 FQGNSA, per germline. CDR3 size: 14 residues. The V end lost 5 bases, the J end lost 3 bases, and 13 bases lay between the germline ends. CDR3 coding DNA: TGTGCCAGCAGCCCCCCCCCGGGGTACACTGAAGCTTTCTTT. It yields the protein CASSPPPGYTEAFF.

This clone has a handful of counts. The chain has TRBV7-9 and TRBJ2-7; TRBD2 is a possible D gene (5 bases). The CDR3 is 13 residues long. Germline CDR1 reads SEHNR; CDR2 reads FQNEAQ (reference sequence). Trimming left V 5 bases short and J 5 bases short, with 13 bases between. The CDR3, as DNA: TGTGCCAGCAGCCACCGCGCGAGGGACGAGCAGTACTTC. This codes for CASSHRARDEQYF.

This clone was observed a single time. CDR3 in DNA: TGCGCCAGCAGCCGGGACAGGGTGACAGATACGCAGTATTTT. Protein sequence: CASSRDRVTDTQYF. The rearrangement joins TRBV5-1 to TRBJ2-3; 9 positions match TRBD1. CDR1 is SGHRS, CDR2 YFSETQ, per germline. CDR3 length: 14 residues. J gave up 3 bases and V 4 bases, and 3 bases lay outside the gene matches.

The chain is built from TRBV2 and TRBJ2-5; D possibly corresponds to TRBD2 (7 bases). Deletions cut 11 bases from V and 5 bases from J, with 18 bases between. This CDR3 is 13 amino acids long. Germline lookup yields CDR1 SNHLY and CDR2 FYNNEI. This CDR3 reads CAARAEGGETQYF. CDR3 bases: TGTGCCGCAAGGGCGGAGGGGGGGGAGACCCAGTACTTC.

The chain joins TRBV2 to TRBJ2-7; D is unclear. The V end lost 1 base, the J end lost 0 bases, and 4 bases lay between the germline ends. The CDR3 consists of 13 residues. Looked up from germline, CDR1 is SNHLY and CDR2 is FYNNEI. CDR3 protein: CASSEGGSYEQYV. The CDR3 DNA reads as TGTGCCAGCAGTGAAGGAGGCTCCTACGAGCAGTACGTC.

V and J are TRBV3-1 (or the pseudogene TRBV3-2) and TRBJ1-1, with 7 nucleotides matching TRBD1. V shed 5 bases, J shed 1 base, and the junction held 10 bases outside the gene matches. Per the germline V gene, CDR1 is LGHDT and CDR2 is YNNKEL (reference sequence). The CDR3 contains 16 residues. CDR3 protein: CASSITGGQSNTEAFF. The CDR3 coding sequence is TGTGCCAGCAGCATTACTGGGGGACAGTCGAACACTGAAGCTTTCTTT.

The chain carries TRBV12-3 or TRBV12-4 and TRBJ1-3, with D hard to call. Trimming left V 3 bases short and J 5 bases short, with 5 bases between. CDR3 length: 12 amino acids. This chain's CDR3 is CASSLSRNTIYF. Written as DNA, the CDR3 is TGTGCCAGCAGTTTGTCCAGAAACACCATATATTTT.

This clone was detected once. The chain carries TRBV10-1 and TRBJ1-3, with 7 bases matching TRBD1. CDR1 is WNHNN, CDR2 SYGVQD, per germline (reference sequence). Trimming cost V 7 bases and J 0 bases; bases outside gene matches: 9. The CDR3 is 16 residues long. The CDR3 nucleotides are TGCGCCAGCACCCAGGACAGGCCGGGCTCTGGAAACACCATATATTTT. Translation: CASTQDRPGSGNTIYF.

This chain joins TRBV21-1 and TRBJ2-7; the D call in the table, TRBD1, was not verified against the DNA. TRBV21-1 is flagged as a pseudogene. This CDR3 comprises 14 residues. This chain's CDR3 is CASSTGTGAYEQYV. The CDR3 coding sequence is TGTGCCAGCAGCACCGGGACAGGGGCCTACGAGCAGTACGTC.

The V gene is TRBV24-1, the J gene TRBJ2-5, with D maybe TRBD1 (6 bases). The CDR3 spans 15 residues. The germline V gene encodes CDR1 KGHDR and CDR2 SFDVKD. Trimming removed 2 bases from V and 5 bases from J, with 14 bases in between. The CDR3 DNA reads TGTGCCACCAGTGATTACGGCCGGCAGGGGGAGACCCAGTACTTC. Its protein product is CATSDYGRQGETQYF.

V usage is TRBV18 and J usage is TRBJ2-7, with 7 bases fitting TRBD2. In germline, CDR1 is KGHSH, CDR2 LQKENI. Trimming cost V 0 bases and J 3 bases; bases outside gene matches: 8. The CDR3 length is 16 residues. The CDR3 DNA reads as TGTGCCAGCTCACCACCGAGCGGGGAACTACTCTACGAGCAGTACGTC. Its protein product is CASSPPSGELLYEQYV.

The V and J genes are TRBV24-1 and TRBJ2-5; no definite D call. This CDR3 spans 16 amino acids. From germline, CDR1 is KGHDR and CDR2 SFDVKD. V was clipped by 5 bases and J by 2 bases, with 17 bases between them. The CDR3 nucleotides are TGTGCCACCAGTGCCGCGCCGTCCACCGGTCAAGAGACCCAGTACTTC. It encodes CATSAAPSTGQETQYF.

The V call is TRBV11-1, the J call TRBJ2-3; tentatively, D is TRBD2 (7 bases). Deletions cut 8 bases from V and 6 bases from J, with 15 bases between. Germline CDR1 SGHAT, CDR2 FQDESV (reference sequence). The CDR3 has 13 amino acids. The CDR3 region has the DNA TGTGCCAGCGCAGGGGCGCGGGGGGATACGCAGTATTTT. Its translation is CASAGARGDTQYF.

The chain joins TRBV2 to TRBJ2-2, with D tentatively TRBD1 (5 bases). The CDR3 loop spans 15 amino acids. V was trimmed by 7 bases and J by 6 bases, leaving 18 bases between them. Germline-derived CDR1 and CDR2 are SNHLY and FYNNEI. The CDR3 DNA is TGTGCCAGCATGGGTCAAGGGGTGTTGGCCGGGGAGCTGTTTTTT. It is translated as CASMGQGVLAGELFF.

J is TRBJ2-7 and V is TRBV6-5; TRBD2 matches at 7 bases. This CDR3 is 15 amino acids long. Trimming removed 4 bases from V and 4 bases from J; junction bases left unmatched: 10. Germline V CDR1 and CDR2: MNHEY, SVGAGI. CDR3 sequence reads: CASSSVVGGKYEQYF. CDR3 bases: TGTGCCAGCAGTTCAGTGGTGGGGGGGAAGTACGAGCAGTACTTC.

This clone was observed a handful of times. J is TRBJ2-7 and V is TRBV4-2; a possible D gene is TRBD2 (6 bases). This CDR3 is 15 amino acids long. Trimming shortened V by 4 bases and J by 2 bases, and 15 bases separated the two germline ends. Germline V gives CDR1 LGHNA, CDR2 YNFKEQ. CDR3 amino acids: CASSPPGTGAYEQYF. The DNA of the CDR3 is TGTGCCAGCAGCCCGCCCGGGACTGGCGCCTACGAGCAGTACTTC.

This clone was detected once. The chain uses TRBV25-1 and TRBJ1-4; D unresolved. Germline CDR1 reads MGHDK; CDR2 reads SYGVNS. The CDR3 extends over 12 amino acids. Trimming took off 5 bases at V and 11 bases at J, with 12 bases between the two ends. In DNA, the CDR3 is TGTGCCAGCAGTTCTCCTAGGAGGAAACTGTTTTTT. Residues: CASSSPRRKLFF.

The chain couples TRBV7-8 to TRBJ2-1, with D maybe TRBD2 (6 bases). V was trimmed by 8 bases and J by 0 bases, leaving 17 bases between them. The CDR3 length is 16 residues. CDR1 and CDR2 from the germline V gene are SGHVS and FQNEAQ. In DNA form, the CDR3 reads TGTGCCAGCGCCAAACCTCCCGGGGGCTCCTACAATGAGCAGTTCTTC. Amino acid sequence: CASAKPPGGSYNEQFF.

The chain employs TRBV10-3 and TRBJ2-1; perhaps TRBD2 as D (6 bases). The germline gives CDR1 ENHRY, CDR2 SYGVKD. Trimming cost V 0 bases and J 9 bases, with 12 bases left between them. The CDR3 is made up of 14 amino acids. The CDR3 here is CAISESTGAFEQFF. The CDR3 nucleotides read TGTGCCATCAGTGAGTCGACGGGAGCGTTTGAGCAGTTCTTC.